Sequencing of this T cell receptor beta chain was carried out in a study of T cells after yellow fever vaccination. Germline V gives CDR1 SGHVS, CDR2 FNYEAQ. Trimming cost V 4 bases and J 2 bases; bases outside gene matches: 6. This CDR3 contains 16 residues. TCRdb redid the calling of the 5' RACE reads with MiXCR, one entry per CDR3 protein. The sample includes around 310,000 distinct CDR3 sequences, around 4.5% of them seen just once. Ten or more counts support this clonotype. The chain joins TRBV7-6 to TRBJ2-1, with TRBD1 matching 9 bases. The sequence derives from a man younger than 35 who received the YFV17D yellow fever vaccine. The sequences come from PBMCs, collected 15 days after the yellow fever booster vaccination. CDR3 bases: TGTGCCAGCAGCTCCGAAAGACAGGGGGCCTACAATGAGCAGTTCTTC. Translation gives CASSSERQGAYNEQFF.